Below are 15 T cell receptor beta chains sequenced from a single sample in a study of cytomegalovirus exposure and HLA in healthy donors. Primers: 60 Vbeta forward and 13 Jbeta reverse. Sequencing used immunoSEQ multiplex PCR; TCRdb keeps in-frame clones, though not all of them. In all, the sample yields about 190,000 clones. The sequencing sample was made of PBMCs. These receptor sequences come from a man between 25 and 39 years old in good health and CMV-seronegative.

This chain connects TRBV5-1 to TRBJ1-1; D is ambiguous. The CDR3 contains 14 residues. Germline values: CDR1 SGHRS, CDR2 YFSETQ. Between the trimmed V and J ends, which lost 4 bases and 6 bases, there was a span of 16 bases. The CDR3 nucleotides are TGCGCCAGCAGCCGGGAAGGGTGGACCGCTGAAGCTTTCTTT. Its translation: CASSREGWTAEAFF.

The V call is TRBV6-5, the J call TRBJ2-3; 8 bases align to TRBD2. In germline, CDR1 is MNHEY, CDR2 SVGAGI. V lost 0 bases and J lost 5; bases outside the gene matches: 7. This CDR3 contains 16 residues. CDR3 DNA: TGTGCCAGCAGTTACTCGGTGACGGGGGGGCAAGATACGCAGTATTTT. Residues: CASSYSVTGGQDTQYF.

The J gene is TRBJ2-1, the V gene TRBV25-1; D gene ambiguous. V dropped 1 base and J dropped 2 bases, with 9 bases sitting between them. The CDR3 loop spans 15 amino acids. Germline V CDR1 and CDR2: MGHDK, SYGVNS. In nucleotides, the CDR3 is TGTGCCAGCAGTGAATTCGGTCTTCCCTACAATGAGCAGTTCTTC. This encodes CASSEFGLPYNEQFF.

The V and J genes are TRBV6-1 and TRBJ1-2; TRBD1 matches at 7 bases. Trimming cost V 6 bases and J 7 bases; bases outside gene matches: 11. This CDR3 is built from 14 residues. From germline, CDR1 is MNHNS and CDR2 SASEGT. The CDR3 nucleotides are TGTGCCAGCAGCCCGACAGGGTCGAGGCGTGGCTACACCTTC. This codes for CASSPTGSRRGYTF.

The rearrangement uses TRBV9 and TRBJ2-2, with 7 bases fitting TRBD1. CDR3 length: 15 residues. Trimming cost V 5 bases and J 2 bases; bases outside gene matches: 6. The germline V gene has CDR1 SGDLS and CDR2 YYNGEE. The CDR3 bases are TGTGCCAGCAGATCGACAGGGTCCAACACCGGGGAGCTGTTTTTT. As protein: CASRSTGSNTGELFF.

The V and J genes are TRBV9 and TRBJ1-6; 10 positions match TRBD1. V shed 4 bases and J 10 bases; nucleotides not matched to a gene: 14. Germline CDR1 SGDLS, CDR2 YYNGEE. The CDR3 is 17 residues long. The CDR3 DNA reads TGTGCCAGCAGCCCCCCGGGTGGGACAGGGGTAGCGTCACCCCTCCACTTT. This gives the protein CASSPPGGTGVASPLHF.

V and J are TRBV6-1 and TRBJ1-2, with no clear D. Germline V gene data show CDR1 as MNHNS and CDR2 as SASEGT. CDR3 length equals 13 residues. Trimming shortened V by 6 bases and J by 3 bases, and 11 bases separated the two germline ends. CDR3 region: CASSQRRHYGYTF. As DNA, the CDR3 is TGTGCCAGCAGCCAACGGAGGCACTATGGCTACACCTTC.

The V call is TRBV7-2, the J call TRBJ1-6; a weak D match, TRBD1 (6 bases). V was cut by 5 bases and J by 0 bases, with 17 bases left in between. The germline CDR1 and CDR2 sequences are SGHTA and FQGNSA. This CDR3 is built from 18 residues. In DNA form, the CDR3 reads TGTGCCAGCAGCCGCATGAGACAGGCGAGCTCCTATAATTCACCCCTCCACTTT. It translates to CASSRMRQASSYNSPLHF.

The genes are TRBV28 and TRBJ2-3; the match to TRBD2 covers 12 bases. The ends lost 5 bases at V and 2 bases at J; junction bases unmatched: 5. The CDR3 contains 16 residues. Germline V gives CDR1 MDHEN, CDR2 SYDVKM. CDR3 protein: CASSPGTSGSTDTQYF. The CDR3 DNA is TGTGCCAGCAGTCCCGGGACTAGCGGGTCCACAGATACGCAGTATTTT.

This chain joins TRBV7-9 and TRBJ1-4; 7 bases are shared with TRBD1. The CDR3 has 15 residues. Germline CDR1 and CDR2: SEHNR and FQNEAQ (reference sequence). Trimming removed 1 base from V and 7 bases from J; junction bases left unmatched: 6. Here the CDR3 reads CASSLDAGGFEKLFF. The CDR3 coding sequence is TGTGCCAGCAGCTTAGACGCAGGGGGTTTTGAAAAACTGTTTTTT. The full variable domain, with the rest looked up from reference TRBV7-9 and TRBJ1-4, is DTGVSQNPRHKITKRGQNVTFRCDPISEHNRLYWYRQTLGQGPEFLTYFQNEAQLEKSRLLSDRFSAERPKGSFSTLEIQRTEQGDSAMYLCASSLDAGGFEKLFFGSGTQLSVL.

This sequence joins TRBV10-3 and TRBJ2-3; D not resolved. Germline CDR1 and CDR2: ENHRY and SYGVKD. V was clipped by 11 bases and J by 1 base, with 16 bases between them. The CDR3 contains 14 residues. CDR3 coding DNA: TGTGCCTTCGGTTCCACCGGAGGCACAGATACGCAGTATTTT. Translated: CAFGSTGGTDTQYF.

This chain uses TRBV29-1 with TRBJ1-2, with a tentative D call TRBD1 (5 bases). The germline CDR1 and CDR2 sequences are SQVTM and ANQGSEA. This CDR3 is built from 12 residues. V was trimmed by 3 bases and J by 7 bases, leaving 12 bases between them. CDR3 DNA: TGCAGCGTTGAGTCCCAGGGTCGTGGCTACACCTTC. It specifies CSVESQGRGYTF. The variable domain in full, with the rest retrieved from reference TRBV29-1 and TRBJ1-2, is SAVISQKPSRDICQRGTSLTIQCQVDSQVTMMFWYRQQPGQSLTLIATANQGSEATYESGFVIDKFPISRPNLTFSTLTVSNMSPEDSSIYLCSVESQGRGYTFGSGTRLTVV.

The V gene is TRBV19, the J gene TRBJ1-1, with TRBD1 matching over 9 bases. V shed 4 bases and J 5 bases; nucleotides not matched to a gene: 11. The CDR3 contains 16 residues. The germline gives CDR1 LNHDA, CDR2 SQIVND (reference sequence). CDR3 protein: CASSTLDRGSGTEAFF. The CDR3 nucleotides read TGTGCCAGTAGTACCCTGGACAGGGGAAGTGGAACTGAAGCTTTCTTT.

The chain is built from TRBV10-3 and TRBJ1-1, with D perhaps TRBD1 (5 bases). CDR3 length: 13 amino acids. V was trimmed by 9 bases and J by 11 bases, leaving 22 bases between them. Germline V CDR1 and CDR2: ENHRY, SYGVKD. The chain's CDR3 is CAMQGTPGGWAFF. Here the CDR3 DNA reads TGTGCCATGCAAGGGACTCCAGGAGGTTGGGCTTTCTTT.

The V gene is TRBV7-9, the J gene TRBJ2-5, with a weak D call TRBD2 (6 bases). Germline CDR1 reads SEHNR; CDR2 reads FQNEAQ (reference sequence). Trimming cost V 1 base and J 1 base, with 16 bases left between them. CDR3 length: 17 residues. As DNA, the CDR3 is TGTGCCAGCAGCTTAGGGGATGGGCGGGACGGCCAAGAGACCCAGTACTTC. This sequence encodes CASSLGDGRDGQETQYF.